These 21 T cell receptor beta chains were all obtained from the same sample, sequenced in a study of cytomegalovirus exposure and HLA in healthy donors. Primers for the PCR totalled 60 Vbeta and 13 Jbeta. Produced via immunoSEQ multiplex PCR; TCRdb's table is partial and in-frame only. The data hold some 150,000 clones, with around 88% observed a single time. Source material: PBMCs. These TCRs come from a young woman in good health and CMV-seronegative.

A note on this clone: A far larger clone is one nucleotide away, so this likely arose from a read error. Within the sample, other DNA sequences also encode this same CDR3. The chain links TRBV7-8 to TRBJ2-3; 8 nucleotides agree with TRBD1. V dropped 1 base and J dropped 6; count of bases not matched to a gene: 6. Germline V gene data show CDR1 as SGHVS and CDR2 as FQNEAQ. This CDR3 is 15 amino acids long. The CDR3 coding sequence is TGTGCCAGCAGCTTAGGGACAGGGCTCACGGATACGCAGTATTTT. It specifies CASSLGTGLTDTQYF.

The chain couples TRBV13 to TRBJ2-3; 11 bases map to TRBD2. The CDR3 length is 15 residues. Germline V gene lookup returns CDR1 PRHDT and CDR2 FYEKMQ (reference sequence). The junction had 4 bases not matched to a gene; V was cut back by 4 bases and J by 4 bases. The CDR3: CASSYSGGAPDTQYF. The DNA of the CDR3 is TGTGCCAGCAGCTATAGCGGGGGGGCCCCAGATACGCAGTATTTT. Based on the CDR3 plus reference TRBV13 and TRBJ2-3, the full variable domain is AAGVIQSPRHLIKEKRETATLKCYPIPRHDTVYWYQQGPGQDPQFLISFYEKMQSDKGSIPDRFSAQQFSDYHSELNMSSLELGDSALYFCASSYSGGAPDTQYFGPGTRLTVL.

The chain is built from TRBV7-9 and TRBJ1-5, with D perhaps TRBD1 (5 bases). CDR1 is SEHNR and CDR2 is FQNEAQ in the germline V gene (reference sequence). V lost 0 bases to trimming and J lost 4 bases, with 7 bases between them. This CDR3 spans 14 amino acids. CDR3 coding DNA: TGTGCCAGCAGCTTAGCGGGGACTAATCAGCCCCAGCATTTT. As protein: CASSLAGTNQPQHF.

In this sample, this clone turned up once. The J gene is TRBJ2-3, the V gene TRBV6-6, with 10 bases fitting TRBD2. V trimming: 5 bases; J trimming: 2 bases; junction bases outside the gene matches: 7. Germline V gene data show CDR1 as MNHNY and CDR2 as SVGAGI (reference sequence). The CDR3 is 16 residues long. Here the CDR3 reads CASSPWTSGFTDTQYF. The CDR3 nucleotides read TGTGCCAGCAGTCCCTGGACTAGCGGATTCACAGATACGCAGTATTTT.

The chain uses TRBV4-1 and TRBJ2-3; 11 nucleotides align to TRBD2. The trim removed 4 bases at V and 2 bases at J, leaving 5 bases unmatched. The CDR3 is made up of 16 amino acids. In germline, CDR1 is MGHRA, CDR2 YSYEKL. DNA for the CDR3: TGCGCCAGCAGCCTCGGGACTAGCGGAAACACAGATACGCAGTATTTT. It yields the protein CASSLGTSGNTDTQYF.

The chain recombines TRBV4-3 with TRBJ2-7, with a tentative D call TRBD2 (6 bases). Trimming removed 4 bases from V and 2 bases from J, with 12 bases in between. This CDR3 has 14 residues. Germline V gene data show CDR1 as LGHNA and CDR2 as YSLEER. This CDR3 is CASSLGTETYEQYF. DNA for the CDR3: TGCGCCAGCAGCCTTGGGACTGAAACCTACGAGCAGTACTTC.

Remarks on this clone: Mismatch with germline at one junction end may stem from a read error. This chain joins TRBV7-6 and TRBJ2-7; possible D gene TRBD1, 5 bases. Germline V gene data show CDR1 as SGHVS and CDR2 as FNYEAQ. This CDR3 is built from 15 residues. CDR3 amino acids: CASSLVMGPTGIPFF. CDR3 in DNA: TGTGCCAGCAGCTTAGTTATGGGGCCTACCGGTATTCCCTTCTTC.

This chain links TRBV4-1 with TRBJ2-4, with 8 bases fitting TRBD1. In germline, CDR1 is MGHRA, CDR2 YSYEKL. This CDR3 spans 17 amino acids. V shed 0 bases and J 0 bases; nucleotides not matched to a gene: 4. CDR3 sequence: CASSQDSGQVAKNIQYF. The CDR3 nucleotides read TGCGCCAGCAGCCAAGATTCGGGACAGGTAGCCAAAAACATTCAGTACTTC.

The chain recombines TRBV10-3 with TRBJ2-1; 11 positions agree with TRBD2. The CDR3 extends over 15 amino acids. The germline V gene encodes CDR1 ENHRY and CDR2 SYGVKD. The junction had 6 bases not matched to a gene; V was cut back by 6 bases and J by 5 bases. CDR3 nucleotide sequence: TGTGCCATCAGGGAACTAGCGGGAGTCGACAATGAGCAGTTCTTC. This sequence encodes CAIRELAGVDNEQFF.

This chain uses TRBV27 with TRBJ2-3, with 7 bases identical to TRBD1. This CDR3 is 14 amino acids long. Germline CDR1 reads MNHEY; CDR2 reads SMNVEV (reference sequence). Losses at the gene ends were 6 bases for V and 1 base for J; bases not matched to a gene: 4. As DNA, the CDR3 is TGTGCCAGCAGGACCACAGGGGGCACAGATACGCAGTATTTT. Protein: CASRTTGGTDTQYF.

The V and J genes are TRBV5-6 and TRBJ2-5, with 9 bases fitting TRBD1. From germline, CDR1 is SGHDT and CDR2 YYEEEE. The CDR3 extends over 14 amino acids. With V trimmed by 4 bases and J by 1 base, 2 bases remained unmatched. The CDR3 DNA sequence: TGTGCCAGCAGCGGGACAGGGTCCCAAGAGACCCAGTACTTC. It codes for CASSGTGSQETQYF.

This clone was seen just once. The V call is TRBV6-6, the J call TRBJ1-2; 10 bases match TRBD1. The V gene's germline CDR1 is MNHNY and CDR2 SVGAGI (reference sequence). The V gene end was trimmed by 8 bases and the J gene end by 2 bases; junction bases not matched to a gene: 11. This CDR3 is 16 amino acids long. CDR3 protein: CASQRGDRGSNYGYTF. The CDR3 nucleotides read TGTGCCAGCCAGAGGGGGGACAGGGGCTCCAACTATGGCTACACCTTC.

The CDR3 DNA is TGTGCCAGTAGTCGCGACAGGGAACGAAGGGATCAGCCCCAGCATTTT. It specifies CASSRDRERRDQPQHF. The J gene is TRBJ1-5, the V gene TRBV19, with TRBD1 identical over 7 bases. The V segment lost 5 bases and the J segment 5 bases; nucleotides outside the gene matches: 12. The CDR3 runs to 16 residues. The germline CDR1 and CDR2 sequences are LNHDA and SQIVND (reference sequence).

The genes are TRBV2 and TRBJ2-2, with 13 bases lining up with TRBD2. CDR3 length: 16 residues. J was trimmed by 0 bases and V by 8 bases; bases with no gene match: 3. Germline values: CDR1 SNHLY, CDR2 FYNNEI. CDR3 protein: CASGGTSGANTGELFF. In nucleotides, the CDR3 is TGTGCCAGCGGCGGGACTAGCGGGGCGAACACCGGGGAGCTGTTTTTT. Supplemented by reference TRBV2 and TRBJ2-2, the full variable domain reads EPEVTQTPSHQVTQMGQEVILRCVPISNHLYFYWYRQILGQKVEFLVSFYNNEISEKSEIFDDQFSVERPDGSNFTLKIRSTKLEDSAMYFCASGGTSGANTGELFFGEGSRLTVL.

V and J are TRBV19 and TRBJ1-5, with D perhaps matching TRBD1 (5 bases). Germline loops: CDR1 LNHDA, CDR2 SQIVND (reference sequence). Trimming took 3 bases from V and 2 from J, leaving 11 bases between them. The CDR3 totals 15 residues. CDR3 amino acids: CASSISGGGNQPQHF. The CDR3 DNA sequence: TGTGCCAGTAGTATTTCCGGGGGAGGCAATCAGCCCCAGCATTTT.

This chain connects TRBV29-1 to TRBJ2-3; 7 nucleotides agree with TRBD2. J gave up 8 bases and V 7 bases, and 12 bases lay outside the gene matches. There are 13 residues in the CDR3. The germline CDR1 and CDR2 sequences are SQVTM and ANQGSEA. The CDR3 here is CSGLLASGGTQYF. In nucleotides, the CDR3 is TGCAGCGGTCTCCTAGCATCGGGAGGTACGCAGTATTTT.

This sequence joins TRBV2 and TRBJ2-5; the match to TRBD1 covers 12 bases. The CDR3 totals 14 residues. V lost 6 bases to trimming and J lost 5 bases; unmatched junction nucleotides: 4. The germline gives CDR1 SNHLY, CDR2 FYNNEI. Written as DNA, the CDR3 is TGTGCCAGCAGGACGGGACAGGGGGCTGAGACCCAGTACTTC. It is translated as CASRTGQGAETQYF.

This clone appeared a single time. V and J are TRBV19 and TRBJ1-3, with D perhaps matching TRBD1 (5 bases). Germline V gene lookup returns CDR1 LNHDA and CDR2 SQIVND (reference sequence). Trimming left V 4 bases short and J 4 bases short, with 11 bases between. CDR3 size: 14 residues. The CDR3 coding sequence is TGTGCCAGTAGTACCGGGGGAACCGGAAACACCATATATTTT. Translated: CASSTGGTGNTIYF.

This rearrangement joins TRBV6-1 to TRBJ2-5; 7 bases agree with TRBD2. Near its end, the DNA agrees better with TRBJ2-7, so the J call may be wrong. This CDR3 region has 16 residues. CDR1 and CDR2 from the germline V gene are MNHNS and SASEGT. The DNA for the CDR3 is TGTGCCAGCAGTGAAATAGCGGGTGCCAGCCCCTACGAGCAGTACTTC. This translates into CASSEIAGASPYEQYF.

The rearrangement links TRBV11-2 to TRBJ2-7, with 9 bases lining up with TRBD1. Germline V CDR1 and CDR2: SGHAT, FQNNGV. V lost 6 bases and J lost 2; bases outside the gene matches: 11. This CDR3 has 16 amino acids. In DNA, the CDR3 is TGTGCCAGCAGTGGGACGAGGAGACAGGGGGCCTACGAGCAGTACTTC. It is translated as CASSGTRRQGAYEQYF.

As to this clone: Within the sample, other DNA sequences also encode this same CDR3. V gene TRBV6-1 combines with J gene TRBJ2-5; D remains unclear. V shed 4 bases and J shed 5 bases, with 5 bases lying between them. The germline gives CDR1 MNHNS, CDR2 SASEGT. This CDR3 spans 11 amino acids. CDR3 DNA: TGTGCCAGCAGTGCCCTCGAGACCCAGTACTTC. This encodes CASSALETQYF.